These 17 T cell receptor beta chains share one sample of origin, sequenced in a study of cytomegalovirus exposure and HLA in healthy donors. PCR used 60 Vbeta primers and 13 Jbeta primers. Assay: immunoSEQ multiplex PCR; the TCRdb copy retains only in-frame clones and omits some. The sample records about 96,000 clones, 60% to 75% being singletons. The specimen sequenced was PBMCs. The receptors shown here come from a female donor in good health and CMV-seropositive.

This clone has a handful of counts. The V and J genes are TRBV4-3 and TRBJ2-2; D perhaps matches TRBD1 (6 bases). V was shortened by 3 bases and J by 9 bases, with 11 bases between the two germline ends. CDR3 length: 13 residues. Germline V gene lookup returns CDR1 LGHNA and CDR2 YSLEER. The CDR3 is CASSQHRERELFF. CDR3 bases: TGCGCCAGCAGCCAGCACAGGGAGCGGGAGCTGTTTTTT.

The rearrangement uses TRBV7-2 and TRBJ2-7; 8 bases map to TRBD1. With 5 bases clipped from V and 4 bases from J, the junction kept 7 bases outside the gene matches. Germline loops: CDR1 SGHTA, CDR2 FQGNSA. The CDR3 sequence is 14 residues long. CDR3 sequence reads: CASSVGTGSYEQYF. In nucleotides, the CDR3 is TGTGCCAGCAGCGTTGGGACAGGCTCATACGAGCAGTACTTC.

The V gene is TRBV2, the J gene TRBJ1-5, with TRBD1 matching over 11 bases. The germline CDR1 and CDR2 sequences are SNHLY and FYNNEI. The CDR3 consists of 15 residues. V shed 5 bases and J 6 bases; nucleotides not matched to a gene: 6. In nucleotides, the CDR3 is TGTGCCAGCAGTATTGGACAGGGGGCAAGTCAGCCCCAGCATTTT. The encoded protein is CASSIGQGASQPQHF.

This clone was detected a few times. The J gene is TRBJ2-1, the V gene TRBV2; perhaps TRBD2 as D (6 bases). Germline V CDR1 and CDR2: SNHLY, FYNNEI. CDR3 length: 14 amino acids. The V and J ends lost 0 bases and 10 bases respectively, with 13 bases between them. CDR3 bases: TGTGCCAGCAGTGAAGCTTGGGGGGACGTCGAGCAGTTCTTC. Protein: CASSEAWGDVEQFF.

The V call is TRBV9, the J call TRBJ1-1, with a weak D call TRBD1 (5 bases). This CDR3 is 16 amino acids long. Germline V gene lookup returns CDR1 SGDLS and CDR2 YYNGEE. V lost 0 bases and J 5 bases, leaving 17 bases between the germline ends. The chain's CDR3 is CASSVEERGEGTEAFF. CDR3 coding DNA: TGTGCCAGCAGCGTAGAGGAGCGGGGGGAGGGTACTGAAGCTTTCTTT.

V is TRBV30 and J is TRBJ2-7; TRBD1 aligns across 7 bases. The CDR3 sequence is 13 residues long. Germline values: CDR1 GTSNPN, CDR2 SVGIG (reference sequence). The V segment lost 4 bases and the J segment 6 bases; nucleotides outside the gene matches: 9. CDR3: CAWTLGQSSEQYF. The DNA for the CDR3 is TGTGCCTGGACCTTGGGACAGTCCAGCGAGCAGTACTTC.

The chain combines TRBV28 with TRBJ1-1; TRBD1 matches 8 bases. The CDR3 covers 15 residues. Looked up from germline, CDR1 is MDHEN and CDR2 is SYDVKM. Losses at the gene ends were 0 bases for V and 1 base for J; bases not matched to a gene: 1. CDR3 loop: CASSLWDRANTEAFF. The DNA for the CDR3 is TGTGCCAGCAGTTTATGGGACAGGGCGAACACTGAAGCTTTCTTT.

The gene calls are TRBV7-6 and TRBJ2-2; 9 bases align to TRBD1. The junction had 9 bases not matched to a gene; V was cut back by 5 bases and J by 2 bases. This CDR3 region has 17 residues. Germline V lookup: CDR1 SGHVS, CDR2 FNYEAQ. This CDR3 is CASSTRQGGFNTGELFF. The CDR3 DNA reads as TGTGCCAGCAGCACCCGACAGGGGGGATTCAACACCGGGGAGCTGTTTTTT.

The gene calls are TRBV6-5 and TRBJ1-2; D perhaps matches TRBD1 (6 bases). This CDR3 has 15 amino acids. V was pared by 2 bases and J by 4 bases, with 14 bases between. CDR1 MNHEY and CDR2 SVGAGI come from the germline V gene. This CDR3 is CASSYEQGQIYGYTF. DNA of the CDR3: TGTGCCAGCAGTTACGAGCAGGGGCAAATCTATGGCTACACCTTC.

The chain carries TRBV6-1 and TRBJ1-2; possibly TRBD1 for D (5 bases). CDR1 and CDR2 (germline): MNHNS, SASEGT. Trimming left V 3 bases short and J 4 bases short, with 12 bases between. The CDR3 extends over 14 amino acids. DNA for the CDR3: TGTGCCAGCAGTGATAGTGGGGGGGGCTATGGCTACACCTTC. It yields the protein CASSDSGGGYGYTF.

V is TRBV6-1 and J is TRBJ1-1; 9 bases map to TRBD1. CDR1 and CDR2 from the germline V gene are MNHNS and SASEGT. The CDR3 runs 12 residues. V dropped 10 bases and J dropped 5; count of bases not matched to a gene: 5. The CDR3 is CATLGQGTEAFF. The CDR3 nucleotides read TGTGCCACCCTGGGACAGGGTACTGAAGCTTTCTTT.

V usage is TRBV7-8 and J usage is TRBJ2-3; 12 bases are a match to TRBD1. V gave up 2 bases and J gave up 4 bases; unmatched junction bases: 4. The germline gives CDR1 SGHVS, CDR2 FQNEAQ. CDR3 size: 16 residues. The CDR3 DNA reads TGTGCCAGCAGCTTAATGGGACAGGGGGCGTCAGATACGCAGTATTTT. Protein product: CASSLMGQGASDTQYF.

J is TRBJ1-1 and V is TRBV6-5, with no clear D. Germline-derived CDR1 and CDR2 are MNHEY and SVGAGI. Trimming shortened V by 0 bases and J by 6 bases, and 8 bases separated the two germline ends. This CDR3 is built from 13 residues. CDR3 DNA sequence: TGTGCCAGCAGTTACTCGAGAGGTCCTGAAGCTTTCTTT. Its translation: CASSYSRGPEAFF.

The genes are TRBV19 and TRBJ1-5, with D tentatively TRBD1 (6 bases). Per germline, CDR1 LNHDA and CDR2 SQIVND (reference sequence). This CDR3 spans 14 amino acids. Trimming removed 6 bases from V and 2 bases from J, with 11 bases in between. This chain's CDR3 is CASRQGLGNQPQHF. DNA for the CDR3: TGTGCCAGTAGACAGGGTTTGGGCAATCAGCCCCAGCATTTT.

This chain joins TRBV2 and TRBJ2-3, with a weak D call TRBD1 (5 bases). Germline loops: CDR1 SNHLY, CDR2 FYNNEI. Between the trimmed V and J ends, which lost 6 bases and 3 bases, there was a span of 10 bases. This CDR3 has 13 amino acids. In DNA, the CDR3 is TGTGCCAGCAGAGCCTACAGGACAGATACGCAGTATTTT. Translation gives CASRAYRTDTQYF.

V and J are TRBV29-1 and TRBJ2-7; 12 bases fit TRBD2. Unmatched junction bases numbered 7, after V lost 0 bases and J lost 4 bases. This CDR3 has 16 residues. Germline lookup yields CDR1 SQVTM and CDR2 ANQGSEA. The CDR3 here is CSVEDRRTSGVYEQYF. In DNA form, the CDR3 reads TGCAGCGTTGAAGATCGAAGGACTAGCGGGGTTTACGAGCAGTACTTC.

This sequence joins TRBV13 and TRBJ1-4, with D tentatively TRBD1 (5 bases). From germline, CDR1 is PRHDT and CDR2 FYEKMQ (reference sequence). The ends were cut back, 5 bases at V and 2 bases at J, with 18 bases in the middle. The CDR3 length is 17 residues. The CDR3 reads CASSDGGARRTNEKLFF. CDR3 nucleotides: TGTGCCAGCAGCGATGGAGGGGCGAGGAGGACTAATGAAAAACTGTTTTTT.